What follows are 19 T cell receptor beta chains derived from one specimen sequenced in a study of blood T cell repertoires in COVID-19. Using immunoSEQ multiplex PCR, the repertoire was profiled, and TCRdb retains in-frame clones only, with some absent. The sample shows about 440,000 clones, 70% to 90% of them seen only once. Sequencing input: peripheral blood. Receptors were obtained from a woman aged 45 to 65 with COVID-19, enrolled during active disease.

The chain is built from TRBV12-5 and TRBJ1-1; D is possibly TRBD1 (6 bases). CDR1 and CDR2 (germline): LGHNT, FRNRAP. The germline V and J ends were trimmed by 7 bases and 6 bases, with 12 bases remaining between them. This CDR3 contains 12 residues. CDR3 residues: CASAVDRAEAFF. The DNA of the CDR3 is TGTGCTAGTGCCGTGGACAGAGCTGAAGCTTTCTTT.

The chain combines TRBV6-6 with TRBJ2-1; 14 nucleotides align to TRBD2. This CDR3 comprises 21 residues. From germline, CDR1 is MNHNY and CDR2 SVGAGI (reference sequence). After removal of 6 bases from V and 5 bases from J, the junction contained 21 bases not matched to a gene. The CDR3 region has the DNA TGTGCCAGCAGCGCCACAACGACTAGCGGGGGGGCCCGATTAGTAGACAATGAGCAGTTCTTC. It translates to CASSATTTSGGARLVDNEQFF.

The chain combines TRBV11-1 with TRBJ1-2; the D is unclear. V dropped 2 bases and J dropped 4 bases, with 8 bases sitting between them. The germline V gene encodes CDR1 SGHAT and CDR2 FQDESV (reference sequence). This CDR3 is 13 amino acids long. CDR3 nucleotide sequence: TGTGCCAGCAGCTTACGAAGAGGCTATGGCTACACCTTC. Protein sequence: CASSLRRGYGYTF.

J is TRBJ2-2 and V is TRBV6-2 or TRBV6-3; 12 bases align to TRBD2. There are 17 residues in the CDR3. Germline CDR1 reads MNHEY; CDR2 reads SVGEGT. Trimming took 4 bases from V and 3 from J; bases not matched to a gene: 6. DNA of the CDR3: TGTGCCAGCAGTTCCTATACTAGCGGGGGGTACACCGGGGAGCTGTTTTTT. It yields the protein CASSSYTSGGYTGELFF.

The rearrangement links TRBV30 to TRBJ2-7; 9 bases are a match to TRBD2. Germline values: CDR1 GTSNPN, CDR2 SVGIG (reference sequence). This CDR3 has 15 amino acids. The J segment lost 1 base and the V segment lost 7 bases, leaving 11 bases of the junction unmatched. The chain's CDR3 is CAYLTGGGGSYEQYF. The CDR3 DNA is TGTGCCTACCTCACGGGCGGGGGGGGATCCTACGAGCAGTACTTC.

The V and J genes are TRBV10-1 and TRBJ2-7, with 8 bases that match TRBD1. This CDR3 has 13 amino acids. The J segment lost 3 bases and the V segment lost 2 bases, leaving 0 bases of the junction unmatched. From germline, CDR1 is WNHNN and CDR2 SYGVQD (reference sequence). The CDR3 coding sequence is TGCGCCAGCAGTGAGGGGACAGGCTACGAGCAGTACTTC. Translated, it gives CASSEGTGYEQYF.

J is TRBJ2-3 and V is TRBV29-1; the match to TRBD2 covers 9 bases. Trimming removed 7 bases from V and 7 bases from J; junction bases left unmatched: 12. The germline CDR1 and CDR2 sequences are SQVTM and ANQGSEA. The CDR3 length is 14 residues. CDR3 in amino acids: CSASSAGGIHTQYF. In nucleotides, the CDR3 is TGCAGCGCCAGTAGCGCGGGGGGGATTCATACGCAGTATTTT.

This clone has just one count. The chain has TRBV10-3 and TRBJ1-2, with 7 bases that match TRBD1. This CDR3 spans 17 amino acids. The trim removed 3 bases at V and 5 bases at J, leaving 15 bases unmatched. The V gene's germline CDR1 is ENHRY and CDR2 SYGVKD. The CDR3 DNA follows: TGTGCCATCAGTGACTCGGGCGGACAGGACCGTCGGTATGGCTACACCTTC. Translated, it gives CAISDSGGQDRRYGYTF.

The V and J genes are TRBV28 and TRBJ1-5; D is perhaps TRBD1 (5 bases). V was clipped by 6 bases and J by 2 bases, with 17 bases between them. The V gene's germline CDR1 is MDHEN and CDR2 SYDVKM. The CDR3 is made up of 16 amino acids. In DNA form, the CDR3 reads TGTGCCAGCAGAGGCGGGGGGACCTGGGGCAATCAGCCCCAGCATTTT. Translating it yields CASRGGGTWGNQPQHF.

This chain uses TRBV29-1 with TRBJ1-2; no clear D gene. Germline V gives CDR1 SQVTM, CDR2 ANQGSEA. V lost 0 bases and J 4 bases, leaving 12 bases between the germline ends. This CDR3 region has 14 residues. The chain's CDR3 is CSVEDPVSGYGYTF. In DNA form, the CDR3 reads TGCAGCGTTGAAGATCCTGTCTCAGGCTATGGCTACACCTTC.

This clone was counted a single time. This sequence joins TRBV12-3 or TRBV12-4 and TRBJ1-1; D gene uncertain. CDR3 length: 13 residues. Trimming shortened V by 4 bases and J by 8 bases, and 14 bases separated the two germline ends. CDR3 sequence (DNA): TGTGCCAGCAGTTCCGTCCTCCAGTCGGAAGCTTTCTTT. Protein product: CASSSVLQSEAFF.

The chain joins TRBV10-1 to TRBJ1-5; TRBD1 is a possible D gene (5 bases). The CDR3 is 14 amino acids. Trimming stripped 1 base from V and 7 bases from J, with 11 bases between. Germline lookup yields CDR1 WNHNN and CDR2 SYGVQD (reference sequence). CDR3 DNA: TGCGCCAGCAGTGAGTTCAGGGATGGGCAGCCCCAGCATTTT. This encodes CASSEFRDGQPQHF.

V and J are TRBV19 and TRBJ1-2; D possibly corresponds to TRBD1 (5 bases). Germline V lookup: CDR1 LNHDA, CDR2 SQIVND (reference sequence). This CDR3 region has 14 residues. V lost 2 bases and J lost 3, with 10 bases in between. The CDR3 region is CASSIPGKDYGYTF. CDR3 in DNA: TGTGCCAGTAGTATACCAGGGAAGGACTATGGCTACACCTTC.

This sequence joins TRBV6-6 and TRBJ1-4, with 8 bases that match TRBD1. There are 13 residues in the CDR3. Trimming cost V 3 bases and J 8 bases; bases outside gene matches: 2. Looked up from germline, CDR1 is MNHNY and CDR2 is SVGAGI (reference sequence). The CDR3 spells CASSYQGAEKLFF. CDR3 DNA: TGTGCCAGCAGTTATCAGGGGGCGGAAAAACTGTTTTTT.

The CDR3 sequence is CASLSLSGETEAFF. The CDR3 region has the DNA TGTGCCAGCCTATCCCTCTCAGGGGAAACTGAAGCTTTCTTT. The genes are TRBV6-5 and TRBJ1-1, with D maybe TRBD1 (6 bases). V gave up 8 bases and J gave up 5 bases, with 18 bases separating them. The CDR3 contains 14 residues. CDR1 and CDR2 (germline): MNHEY, SVGAGI.

A note on this clone: Within the sample, other DNA sequences also encode this same CDR3. The V gene is TRBV5-1, the J gene TRBJ2-1; TRBD2 agrees at 10 bases. V shed 4 bases and J 2 bases; nucleotides not matched to a gene: 6. Per germline, CDR1 SGHRS and CDR2 YFSETQ. This CDR3 has 16 residues. In nucleotides, the CDR3 is TGCGCCAGCAGCCCAGATAGCGGGGGGACCTACAATGAGCAGTTCTTC. Its protein is CASSPDSGGTYNEQFF.

The J gene is TRBJ1-1, the V gene TRBV5-1; 10 bases map to TRBD1. The CDR3 length is 14 residues. V dropped 7 bases and J dropped 4; count of bases not matched to a gene: 7. Per germline, CDR1 SGHRS and CDR2 YFSETQ. Here the CDR3 DNA reads TGCGCCAGCGCAGCCGGGACAGGGGCCACTGAAGCTTTCTTT. Translation: CASAAGTGATEAFF.

The chain joins TRBV24-1 to TRBJ1-2, with 9 nucleotides matching TRBD1. The CDR3 has 19 amino acids. J lost 0 bases, V lost 3 bases, and 13 bases had no gene match. Germline values: CDR1 KGHDR, CDR2 SFDVKD. In nucleotides, the CDR3 is TGTGCCACCAGTGATGTCGGGGACAGGGCCTCGGGCTCTAACTATGGCTACACCTTC. Its protein is CATSDVGDRASGSNYGYTF.

V is TRBV25-1 and J is TRBJ2-7, with 7 bases that match TRBD1. CDR1 MGHDK and CDR2 SYGVNS come from the germline V gene. J was trimmed by 4 bases and V by 6 bases; bases with no gene match: 6. The CDR3 consists of 13 residues. The CDR3 DNA reads TGTGCCAGCAGACCAACAGGGGAATACGAGCAGTACTTC. Amino acid sequence: CASRPTGEYEQYF.